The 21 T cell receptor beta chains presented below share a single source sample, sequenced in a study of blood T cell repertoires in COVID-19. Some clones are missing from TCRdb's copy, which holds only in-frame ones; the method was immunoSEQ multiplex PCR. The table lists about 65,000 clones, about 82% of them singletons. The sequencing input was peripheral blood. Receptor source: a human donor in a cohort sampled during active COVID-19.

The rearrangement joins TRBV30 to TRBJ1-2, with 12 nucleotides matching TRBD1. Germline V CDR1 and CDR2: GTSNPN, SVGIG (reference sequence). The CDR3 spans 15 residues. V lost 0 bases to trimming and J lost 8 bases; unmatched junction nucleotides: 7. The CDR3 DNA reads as TGTGCCTGGAGTGTACCCGGGACAGGGGGCGCGGGCTACACCTTC. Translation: CAWSVPGTGGAGYTF.

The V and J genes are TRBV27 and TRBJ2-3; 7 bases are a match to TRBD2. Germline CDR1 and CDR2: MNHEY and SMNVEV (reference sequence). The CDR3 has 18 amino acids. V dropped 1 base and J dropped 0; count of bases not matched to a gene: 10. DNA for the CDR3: TGTGCCAGCAGTTTATACCTAGCGGTGGGTACTAGCACAGATACGCAGTATTTT. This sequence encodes CASSLYLAVGTSTDTQYF.

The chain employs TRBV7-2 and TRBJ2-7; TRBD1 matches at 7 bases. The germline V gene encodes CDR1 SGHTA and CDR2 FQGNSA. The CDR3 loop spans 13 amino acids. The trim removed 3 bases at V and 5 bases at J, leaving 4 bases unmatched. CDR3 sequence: CASSLTGIHEQYF. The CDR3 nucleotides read TGTGCCAGCAGCTTGACAGGGATCCACGAGCAGTACTTC.

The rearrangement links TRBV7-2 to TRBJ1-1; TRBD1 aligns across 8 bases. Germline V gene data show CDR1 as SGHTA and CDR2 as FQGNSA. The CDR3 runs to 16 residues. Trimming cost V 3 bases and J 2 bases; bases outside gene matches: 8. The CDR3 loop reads CASSLKPGGSNTEAFF. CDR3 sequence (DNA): TGTGCCAGCAGCTTGAAGCCAGGGGGCAGTAACACTGAAGCTTTCTTT.

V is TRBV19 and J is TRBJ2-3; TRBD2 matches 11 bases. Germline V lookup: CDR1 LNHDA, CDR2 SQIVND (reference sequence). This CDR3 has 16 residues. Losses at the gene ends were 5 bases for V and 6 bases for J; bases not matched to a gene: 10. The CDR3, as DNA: TGTGCCAGTAGTTCAGGACTAGCGGGTGGTGGGGATACGCAGTATTTT. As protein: CASSSGLAGGGDTQYF.

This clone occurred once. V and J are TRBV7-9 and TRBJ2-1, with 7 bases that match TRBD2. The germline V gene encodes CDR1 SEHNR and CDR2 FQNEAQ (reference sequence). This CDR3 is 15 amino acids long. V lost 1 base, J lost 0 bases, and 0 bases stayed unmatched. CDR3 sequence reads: CASSLGGGSYNEQFF. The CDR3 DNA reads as TGTGCCAGCAGCTTAGGGGGGGGCTCCTACAATGAGCAGTTCTTC.

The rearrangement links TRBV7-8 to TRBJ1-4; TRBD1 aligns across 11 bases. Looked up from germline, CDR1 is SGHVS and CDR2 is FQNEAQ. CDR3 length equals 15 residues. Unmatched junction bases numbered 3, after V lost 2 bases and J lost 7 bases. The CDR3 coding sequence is TGTGCCAGCAGCTTACACGGGACAGGGGGTGAAAAACTGTTTTTT. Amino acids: CASSLHGTGGEKLFF.

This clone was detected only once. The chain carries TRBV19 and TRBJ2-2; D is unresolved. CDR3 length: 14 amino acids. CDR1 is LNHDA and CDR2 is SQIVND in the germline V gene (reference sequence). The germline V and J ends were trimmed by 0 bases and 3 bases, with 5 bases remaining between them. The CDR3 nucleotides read TGTGCCAGTAGTATAGACAGGTACACCGGGGAGCTGTTTTTT. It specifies CASSIDRYTGELFF.

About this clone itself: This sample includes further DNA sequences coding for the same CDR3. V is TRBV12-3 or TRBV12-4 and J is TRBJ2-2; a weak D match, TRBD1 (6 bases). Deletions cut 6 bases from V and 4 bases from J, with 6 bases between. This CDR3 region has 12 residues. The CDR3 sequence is CASSRGTGELFF. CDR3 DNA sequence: TGTGCCAGCAGCAGGGGCACCGGGGAGCTGTTTTTT.

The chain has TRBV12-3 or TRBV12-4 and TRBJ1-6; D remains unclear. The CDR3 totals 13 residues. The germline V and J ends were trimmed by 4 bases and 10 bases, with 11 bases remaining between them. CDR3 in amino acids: CASSSSLASPLHF. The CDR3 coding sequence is TGTGCCAGCAGTTCCTCCTTGGCCTCACCCCTCCACTTT.

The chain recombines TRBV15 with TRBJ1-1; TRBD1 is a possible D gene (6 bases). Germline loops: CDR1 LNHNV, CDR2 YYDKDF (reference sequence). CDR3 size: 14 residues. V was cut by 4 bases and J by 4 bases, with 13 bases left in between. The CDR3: CATSTNKDSTEAFF. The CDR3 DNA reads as TGTGCCACCAGCACAAATAAGGACAGCACTGAAGCTTTCTTT.

The CDR3 DNA follows: TGTGCCAGCACCGTCCTCCCAGATACGCAGTATTTT. It encodes CASTVLPDTQYF. The chain carries TRBV12-3 or TRBV12-4 and TRBJ2-3, with D unresolved. The CDR3 extends over 12 amino acids. Trimming took off 7 bases at V and 4 bases at J, with 9 bases between the two ends.

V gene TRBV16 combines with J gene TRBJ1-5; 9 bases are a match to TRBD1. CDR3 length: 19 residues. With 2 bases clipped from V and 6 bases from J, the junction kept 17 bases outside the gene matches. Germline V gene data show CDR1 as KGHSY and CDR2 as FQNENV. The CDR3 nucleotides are TGTGCCAGCAGCCAAATGGGGACAGGGAAAAAGGTTTTGGGTCAGCCCCAGCATTTT. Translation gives CASSQMGTGKKVLGQPQHF.

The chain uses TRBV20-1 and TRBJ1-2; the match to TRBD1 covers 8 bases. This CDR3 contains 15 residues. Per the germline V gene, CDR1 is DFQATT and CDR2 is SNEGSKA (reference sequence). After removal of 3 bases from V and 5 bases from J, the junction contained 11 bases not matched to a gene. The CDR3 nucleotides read TGCAGTGCTAGTCTCTCAGGGGGCGGAGGTTATGGCTACACCTTC. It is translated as CSASLSGGGGYGYTF.

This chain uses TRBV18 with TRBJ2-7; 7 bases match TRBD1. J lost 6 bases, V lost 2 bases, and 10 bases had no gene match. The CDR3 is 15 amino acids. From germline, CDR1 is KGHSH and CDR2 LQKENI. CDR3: CASSPIQGKFREQYF. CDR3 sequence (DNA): TGTGCCAGCTCACCAATACAGGGGAAATTTCGCGAGCAGTACTTC.

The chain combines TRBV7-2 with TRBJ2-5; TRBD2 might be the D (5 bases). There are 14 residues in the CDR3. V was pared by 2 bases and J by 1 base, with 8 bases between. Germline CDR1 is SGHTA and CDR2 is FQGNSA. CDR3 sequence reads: CASSLSRGQETQYF. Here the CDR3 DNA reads TGTGCCAGCAGCTTATCCCGGGGCCAAGAGACCCAGTACTTC.

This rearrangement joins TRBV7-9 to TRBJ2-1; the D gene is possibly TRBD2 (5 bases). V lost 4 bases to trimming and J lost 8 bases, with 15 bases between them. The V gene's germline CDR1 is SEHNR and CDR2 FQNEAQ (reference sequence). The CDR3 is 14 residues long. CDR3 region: CASSSEPLAYEQFF. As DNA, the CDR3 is TGTGCCAGCAGCTCAGAGCCCCTAGCTTATGAGCAGTTCTTC. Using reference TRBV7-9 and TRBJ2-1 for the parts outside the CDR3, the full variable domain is DTGVSQNPRHKITKRGQNVTFRCDPISEHNRLYWYRQTLGQGPEFLTYFQNEAQLEKSRLLSDRFSAERPKGSFSTLEIQRTEQGDSAMYLCASSSEPLAYEQFFGPGTRLTVL.

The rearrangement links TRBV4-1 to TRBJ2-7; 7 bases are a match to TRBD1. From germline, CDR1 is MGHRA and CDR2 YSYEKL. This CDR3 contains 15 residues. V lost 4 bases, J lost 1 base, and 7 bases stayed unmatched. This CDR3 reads CASSLTPGQSYEQYF. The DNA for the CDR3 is TGCGCCAGCAGCCTTACACCGGGACAGTCCTACGAGCAGTACTTC.

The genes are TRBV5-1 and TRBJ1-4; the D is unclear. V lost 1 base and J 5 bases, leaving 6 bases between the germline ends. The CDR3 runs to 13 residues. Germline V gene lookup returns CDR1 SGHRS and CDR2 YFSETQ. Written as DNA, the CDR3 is TGCGCCAGCAGCTTGAGAGGAAATGAAAAACTGTTTTTT. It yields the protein CASSLRGNEKLFF. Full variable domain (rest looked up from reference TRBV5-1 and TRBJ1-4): KAGVTQTPRYLIKTRGQQVTLSCSPISGHRSVSWYQQTPGQGLQFLFEYFSETQRNKGNFPGRFSGRQFSNSRSEMNVSTLELGDSALYLCASSLRGNEKLFFGSGTQLSVL.

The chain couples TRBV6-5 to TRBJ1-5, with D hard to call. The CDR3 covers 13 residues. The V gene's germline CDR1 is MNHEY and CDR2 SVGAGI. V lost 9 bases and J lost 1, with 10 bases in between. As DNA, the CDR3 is TGTGCCAGTACGCGGGTGAGCAATCAGCCCCAGCATTTT. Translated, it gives CASTRVSNQPQHF.

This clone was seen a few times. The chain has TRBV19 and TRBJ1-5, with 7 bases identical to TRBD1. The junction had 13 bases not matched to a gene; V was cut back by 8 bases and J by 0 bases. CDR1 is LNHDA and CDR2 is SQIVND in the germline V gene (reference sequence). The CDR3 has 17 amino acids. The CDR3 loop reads CASANRDSRNSNQPQHF. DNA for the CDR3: TGTGCCAGTGCGAACCGGGACAGTCGGAATAGCAATCAGCCCCAGCATTTT.